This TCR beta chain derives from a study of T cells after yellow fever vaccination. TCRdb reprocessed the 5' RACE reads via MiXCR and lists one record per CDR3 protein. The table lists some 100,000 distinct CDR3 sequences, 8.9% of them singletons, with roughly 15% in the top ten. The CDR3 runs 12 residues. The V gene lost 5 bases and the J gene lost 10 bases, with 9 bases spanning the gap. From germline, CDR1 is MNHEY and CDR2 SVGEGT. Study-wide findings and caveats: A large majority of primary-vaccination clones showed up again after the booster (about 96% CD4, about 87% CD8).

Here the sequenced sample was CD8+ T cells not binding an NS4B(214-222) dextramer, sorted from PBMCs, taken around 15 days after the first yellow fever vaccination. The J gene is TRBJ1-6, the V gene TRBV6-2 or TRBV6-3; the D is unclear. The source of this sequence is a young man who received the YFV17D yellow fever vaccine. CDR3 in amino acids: CASSLRSSPLHF. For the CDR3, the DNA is TGTGCCAGCAGTCTGCGCTCGTCACCCCTCCACTTT.